This T cell receptor beta chain comes out of a study of Graves' ophthalmopathy and Graves' hyperthyroidism. Study-wide results and limits: Discrimination between ophthalmopathy and stable hyperthyroidism by a 13-signature model showed 87.88% sensitivity and less than 84% specificity.

The CDR3 has 18 residues. J was trimmed by 5 bases and V by 6 bases; bases with no gene match: 20. CDR1 is SGHTA and CDR2 is FQGNSA in the germline V gene. Points on this clonotype: Its antigen is unknown.

Amplifying from RNA transcripts, the study obtained TCR beta CDR3 regions. First-round RT-PCR employed HTBI primers, with a second-round multiplex PCR after it. TCRdb independently ran MiXCR on the multiplex PCR reads; one entry per CDR3 protein. The top ten clones hold approximately 12% of a sample with 1 million to 1.3 million distinct CDR3 sequences, 35% to 40% of them seen once. The clonotype originates from an adult man with Graves' hyperthyroidism. V gene TRBV7-2 combines with J gene TRBJ2-5; 8 nucleotides align to TRBD2. The sequenced material came from peripheral blood or thyroid tissue (not recorded which). Here the CDR3 DNA reads TGTGCCAGCAGTGAGGGTGGCCCTCGGGGGGGGGTATCGGAGACCCAGTACTTC. Translating gives CASSEGGPRGGVSETQYF.